This T cell receptor beta chain comes out of a study of T cell responses to AZD1222 COVID-19 vaccine. Notes on the study in general: Compared with day 0, the breadth and depth of the Spike-specific TCR repertoire rose significantly after two doses of AZD1222.

TCRdb keeps only in-frame clones here, not all; method: immunoSEQ multiplex PCR. The sample records 200,000 to 250,000 clones, approximately 94% being singletons. With respect to this clone: Its specificity is not known.

This TCR came from an adult who received the MenACWY meningococcal vaccine as a control. The sequencing used peripheral blood, collected 28 days after the second dose of the MenACWY control vaccine.

The chain's CDR3 is CASSGDRGRQPQHF. The CDR3 bases are TGTGCCAGCAGTGGGGACAGGGGGCGTCAGCCCCAGCATTTT. The chain employs TRBV2 and TRBJ1-5; TRBD1 matches at 12 bases. The CDR3 is made up of 14 amino acids. V trimming: 4 bases; J trimming: 6 bases; junction bases outside the gene matches: 1. Per germline, CDR1 SNHLY and CDR2 FYNNEI.